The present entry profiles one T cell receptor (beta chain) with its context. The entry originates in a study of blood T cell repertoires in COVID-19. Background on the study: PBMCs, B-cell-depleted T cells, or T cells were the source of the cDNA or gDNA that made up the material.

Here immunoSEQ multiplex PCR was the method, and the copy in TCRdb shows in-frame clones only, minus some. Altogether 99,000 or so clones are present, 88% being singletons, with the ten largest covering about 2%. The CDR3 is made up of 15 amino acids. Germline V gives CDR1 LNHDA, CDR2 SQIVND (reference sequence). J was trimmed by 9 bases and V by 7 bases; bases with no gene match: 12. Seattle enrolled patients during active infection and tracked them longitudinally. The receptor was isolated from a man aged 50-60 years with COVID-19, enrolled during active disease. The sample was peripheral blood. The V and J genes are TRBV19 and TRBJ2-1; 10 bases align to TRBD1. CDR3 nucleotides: TGTGCCAGTACGCCCACCGGGACAGGGGCGGCTGAGCAGTTCTTC. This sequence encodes CASTPTGTGAAEQFF. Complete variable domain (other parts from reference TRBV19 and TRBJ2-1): DGGITQSPKYLFRKEGQNVTLSCEQNLNHDAMYWYRQDPGQGLRLIYYSQIVNDFQKGDIAEGYSVSREKKESFPLTVTSAQKNPTAFYLCASTPTGTGAAEQFFGPGTRLTVL.